This T cell receptor beta chain was identified during a study of cytomegalovirus exposure and HLA in healthy donors. The overall study: Most genotyped donors, 75% to 85% of some 400, had Caucasian-associated genetic ancestry. Study-level results: Reportedly, fewer N-insertions than the approximately 690-donor mean appeared in an Asian-associated ancestry cluster in a later analysis. In an earlier analysis, most TCR beta V segments were productive about 87% or about 30% of the time. An apparent linkage of common viral pathogens to several of the most significant clusters emerged in a later analysis.

A note on this clone: Antigen: not known.

Germline V gene sequence: CDR1 LNHDA, CDR2 SQIVND (reference sequence). CDR3 size: 17 residues. V was pared by 0 bases and J by 2 bases, with 15 bases between. PCR involved 60 Vbeta and 13 Jbeta primers. The method was immunoSEQ multiplex PCR; TCRdb's version includes in-frame clones alone and lacks a portion of them. The sample has 100,000 or so clones; 75% are singletons. The V call is TRBV19, the J call TRBJ2-3; the D gene is possibly TRBD1 (5 bases). The sequenced sample consisted of PBMCs. The clonotype was recovered from a man aged 50 to 60 in good health and CMV-seronegative. The CDR3 DNA is TGTGCCAGTAGTATAGATCAATACCAGGGAAACACAGATACGCAGTATTTT. Amino acids: CASSIDQYQGNTDTQYF.